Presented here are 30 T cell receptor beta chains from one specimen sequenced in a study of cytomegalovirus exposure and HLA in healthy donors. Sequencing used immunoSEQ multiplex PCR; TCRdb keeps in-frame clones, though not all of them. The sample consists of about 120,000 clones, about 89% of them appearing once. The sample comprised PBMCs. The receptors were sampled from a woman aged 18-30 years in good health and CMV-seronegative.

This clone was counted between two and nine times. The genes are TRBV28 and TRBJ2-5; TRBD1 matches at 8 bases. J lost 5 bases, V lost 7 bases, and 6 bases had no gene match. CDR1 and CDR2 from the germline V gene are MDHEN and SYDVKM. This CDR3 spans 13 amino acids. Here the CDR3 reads CASIRTGRETQYF. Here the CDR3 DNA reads TGTGCCAGCATCCGGACAGGGAGGGAGACCCAGTACTTC.

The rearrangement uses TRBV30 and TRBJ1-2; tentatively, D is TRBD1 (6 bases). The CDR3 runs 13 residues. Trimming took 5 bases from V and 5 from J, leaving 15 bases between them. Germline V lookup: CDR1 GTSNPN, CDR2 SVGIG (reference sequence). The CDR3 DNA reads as TGTGCCTGGGACTCGGACAGAACGTATGGCTACACCTTC. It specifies CAWDSDRTYGYTF.

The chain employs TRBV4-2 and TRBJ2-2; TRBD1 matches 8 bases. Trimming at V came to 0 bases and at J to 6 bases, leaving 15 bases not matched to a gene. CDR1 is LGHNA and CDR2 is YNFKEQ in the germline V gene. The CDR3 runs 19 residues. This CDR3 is CASSQEKWLEQGDPGELFF. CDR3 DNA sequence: TGTGCCAGCAGCCAAGAAAAATGGTTGGAACAGGGGGATCCCGGGGAGCTGTTTTTT.

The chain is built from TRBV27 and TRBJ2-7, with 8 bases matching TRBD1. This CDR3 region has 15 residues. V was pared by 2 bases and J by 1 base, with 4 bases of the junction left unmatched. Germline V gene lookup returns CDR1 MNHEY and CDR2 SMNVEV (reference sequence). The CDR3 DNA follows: TGTGCCAGCAGTTTAACAGGGGACAGGTCCTACGAGCAGTACTTC. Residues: CASSLTGDRSYEQYF.

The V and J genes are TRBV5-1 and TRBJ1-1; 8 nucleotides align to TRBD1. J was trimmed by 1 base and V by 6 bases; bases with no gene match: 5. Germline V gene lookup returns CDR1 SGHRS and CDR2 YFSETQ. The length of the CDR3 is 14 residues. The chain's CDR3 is CASTWTGRNTEAFF. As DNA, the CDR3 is TGCGCCAGCACCTGGACAGGGAGGAACACTGAAGCTTTCTTT.

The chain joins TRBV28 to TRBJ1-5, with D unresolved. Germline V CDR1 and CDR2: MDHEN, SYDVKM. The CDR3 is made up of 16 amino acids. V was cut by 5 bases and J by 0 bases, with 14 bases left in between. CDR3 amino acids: CASSQQSFYSNQPQHF. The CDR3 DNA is TGTGCCAGCAGTCAACAGAGCTTCTATAGCAATCAGCCCCAGCATTTT.

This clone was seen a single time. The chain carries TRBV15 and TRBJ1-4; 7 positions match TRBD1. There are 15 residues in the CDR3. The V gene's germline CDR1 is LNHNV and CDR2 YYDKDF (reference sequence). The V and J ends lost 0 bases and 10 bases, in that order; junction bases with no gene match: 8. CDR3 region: CATSRETGPMGKLFF. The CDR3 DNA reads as TGTGCCACCAGCAGAGAGACAGGGCCCATGGGAAAACTGTTTTTT. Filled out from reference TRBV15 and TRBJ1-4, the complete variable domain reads DAMVIQNPRYQVTQFGKPVTLSCSQTLNHNVMYWYQQKSSQAPKLLFHYYDKDFNNEADTPDNFQSRRPNTSFCFLDIRSPGLGDTAMYLCATSRETGPMGKLFFGSGTQLSVL.

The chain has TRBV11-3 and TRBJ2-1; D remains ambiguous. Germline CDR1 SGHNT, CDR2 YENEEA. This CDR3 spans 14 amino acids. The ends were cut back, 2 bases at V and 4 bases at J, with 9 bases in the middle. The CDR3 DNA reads TGTGCCAGCAGCTTAAGGCAGGTATACAATGAGCAGTTCTTC. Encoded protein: CASSLRQVYNEQFF. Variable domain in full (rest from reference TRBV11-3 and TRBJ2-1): EAGVVQSPRYKIIEKKQPVAFWCNPISGHNTLYWYLQNLGQGPELLIRYENEEAVDDSQLPKDRFSAERLKGVDSTLKIQPAELGDSAVYLCASSLRQVYNEQFFGPGTRLTVL.

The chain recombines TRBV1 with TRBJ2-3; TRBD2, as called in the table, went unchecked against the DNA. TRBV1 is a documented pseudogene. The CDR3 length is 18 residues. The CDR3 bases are TGCACCAGCAGCCCGGGACTAGCGGGAGCGGGGAGCACAGATACGCAGTATTTT. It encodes CTSSPGLAGAGSTDTQYF.

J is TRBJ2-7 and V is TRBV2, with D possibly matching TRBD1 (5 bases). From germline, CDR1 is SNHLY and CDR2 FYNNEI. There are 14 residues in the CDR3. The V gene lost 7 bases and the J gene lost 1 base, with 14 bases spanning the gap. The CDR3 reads CASKNQGFSYEQYF. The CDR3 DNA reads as TGTGCCAGCAAAAATCAGGGATTTTCCTACGAGCAGTACTTC.

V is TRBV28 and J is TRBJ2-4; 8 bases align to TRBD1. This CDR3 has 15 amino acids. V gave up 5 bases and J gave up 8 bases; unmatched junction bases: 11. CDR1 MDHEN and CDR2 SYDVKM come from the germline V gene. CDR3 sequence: CASSPRTGKAYIQYF. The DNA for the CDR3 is TGTGCCAGCAGTCCCCGGACAGGGAAGGCTTACATTCAGTACTTC.

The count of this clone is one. The CDR3 here is CASSLLLSSYNEQFF. The DNA for the CDR3 is TGTGCCAGCAGTCTCCTTTTGAGCTCCTACAATGAGCAGTTCTTC. V usage is TRBV27 and J usage is TRBJ2-1; D unresolved. Germline-derived CDR1 and CDR2 are MNHEY and SMNVEV (reference sequence). The CDR3 contains 15 residues. Trimming removed 5 bases at V and 0 bases at J, with 11 bases between.

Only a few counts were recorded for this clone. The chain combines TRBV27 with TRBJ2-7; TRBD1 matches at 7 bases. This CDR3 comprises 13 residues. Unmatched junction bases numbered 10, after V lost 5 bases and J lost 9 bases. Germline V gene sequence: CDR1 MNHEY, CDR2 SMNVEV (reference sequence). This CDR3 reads CASSPGDSQRQYF. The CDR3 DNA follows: TGTGCCAGCAGTCCTGGGGACAGTCAAAGGCAGTACTTC.

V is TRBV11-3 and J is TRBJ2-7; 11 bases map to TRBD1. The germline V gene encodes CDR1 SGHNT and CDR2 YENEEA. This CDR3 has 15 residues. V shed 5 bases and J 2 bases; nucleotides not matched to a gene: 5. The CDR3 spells CASSGGTGGTYEQYF. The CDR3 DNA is TGTGCCAGCAGCGGAGGGACAGGGGGTACCTACGAGCAGTACTTC.

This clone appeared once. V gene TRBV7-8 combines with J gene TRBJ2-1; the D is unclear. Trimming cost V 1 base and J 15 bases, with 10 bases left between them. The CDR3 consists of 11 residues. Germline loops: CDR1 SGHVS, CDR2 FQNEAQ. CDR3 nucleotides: TGTGCCAGCAGCTTAGATCTAGGCTGGTTCTTC. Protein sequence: CASSLDLGWFF.

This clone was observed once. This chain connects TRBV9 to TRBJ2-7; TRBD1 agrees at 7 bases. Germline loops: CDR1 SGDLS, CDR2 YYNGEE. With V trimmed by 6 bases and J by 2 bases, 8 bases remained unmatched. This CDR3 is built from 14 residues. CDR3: CASTPGTAAYEQYF. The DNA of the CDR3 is TGTGCCAGCACCCCTGGGACAGCCGCCTACGAGCAGTACTTC. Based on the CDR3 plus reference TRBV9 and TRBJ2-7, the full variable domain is DSGVTQTPKHLITATGQRVTLRCSPRSGDLSVYWYQQSLDQGLQFLIQYYNGEERAKGNILERFSAQQFPDLHSELNLSSLELGDSALYFCASTPGTAAYEQYFGPGTRLTVT.

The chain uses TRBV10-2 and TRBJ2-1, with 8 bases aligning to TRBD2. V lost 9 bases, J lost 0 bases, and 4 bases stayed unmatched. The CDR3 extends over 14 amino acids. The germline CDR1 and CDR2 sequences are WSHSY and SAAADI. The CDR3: CASGGGSSYNEQFF. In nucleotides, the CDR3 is TGCGCCAGTGGCGGGGGGAGCTCCTACAATGAGCAGTTCTTC.

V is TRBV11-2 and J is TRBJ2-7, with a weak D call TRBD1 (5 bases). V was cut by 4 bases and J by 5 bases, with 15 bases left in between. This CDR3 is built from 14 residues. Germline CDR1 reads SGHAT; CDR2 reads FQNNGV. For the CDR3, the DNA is TGTGCCAGCAGCTCCGACAGCCGCGTCAACGAGCAGTACTTC. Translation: CASSSDSRVNEQYF.

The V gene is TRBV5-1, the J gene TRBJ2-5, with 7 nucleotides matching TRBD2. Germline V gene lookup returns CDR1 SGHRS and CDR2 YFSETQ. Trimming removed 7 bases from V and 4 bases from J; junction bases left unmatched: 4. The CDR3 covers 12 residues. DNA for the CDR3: TGCGCCAGCGGGGAGGGTTCAGAGACCCAGTACTTC. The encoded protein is CASGEGSETQYF. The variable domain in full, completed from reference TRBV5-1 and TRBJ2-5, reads KAGVTQTPRYLIKTRGQQVTLSCSPISGHRSVSWYQQTPGQGLQFLFEYFSETQRNKGNFPGRFSGRQFSNSRSEMNVSTLELGDSALYLCASGEGSETQYFGPGTRLLVL.

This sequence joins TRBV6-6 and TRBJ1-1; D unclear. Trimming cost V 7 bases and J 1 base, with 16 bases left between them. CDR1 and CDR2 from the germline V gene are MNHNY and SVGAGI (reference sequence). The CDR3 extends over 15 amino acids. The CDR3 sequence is CASTLQRETNTEAFF. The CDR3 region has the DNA TGTGCCAGCACTCTACAGAGGGAGACGAACACTGAAGCTTTCTTT.

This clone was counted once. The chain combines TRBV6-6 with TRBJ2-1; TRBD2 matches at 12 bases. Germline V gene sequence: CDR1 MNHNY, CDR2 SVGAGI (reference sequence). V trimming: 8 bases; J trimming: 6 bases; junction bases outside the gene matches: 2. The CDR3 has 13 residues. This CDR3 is CASGLAGLNEQFF. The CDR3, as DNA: TGTGCCAGCGGACTAGCGGGACTCAATGAGCAGTTCTTC.

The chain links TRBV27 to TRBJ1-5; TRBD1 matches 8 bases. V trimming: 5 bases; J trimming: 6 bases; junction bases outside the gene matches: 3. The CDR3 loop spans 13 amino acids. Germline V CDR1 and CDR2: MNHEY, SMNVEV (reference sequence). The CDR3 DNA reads TGTGCCAGCAGTGGCAGGGGGCGTCAGCCCCAGCATTTT. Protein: CASSGRGRQPQHF.

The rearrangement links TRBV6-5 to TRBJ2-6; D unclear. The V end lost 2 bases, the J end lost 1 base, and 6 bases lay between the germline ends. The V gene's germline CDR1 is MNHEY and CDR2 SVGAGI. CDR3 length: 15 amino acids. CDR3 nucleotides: TGTGCCAGCAGTTACGAAGAGTCTGGGGCCAACGTCCTGACTTTC. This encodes CASSYEESGANVLTF.

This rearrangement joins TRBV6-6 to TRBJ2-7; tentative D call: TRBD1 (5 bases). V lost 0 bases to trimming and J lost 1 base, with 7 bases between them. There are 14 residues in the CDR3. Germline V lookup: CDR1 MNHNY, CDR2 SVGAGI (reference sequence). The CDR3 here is CASSYSSGSYEQYF. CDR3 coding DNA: TGTGCCAGCAGTTACTCGTCAGGGTCCTACGAGCAGTACTTC.

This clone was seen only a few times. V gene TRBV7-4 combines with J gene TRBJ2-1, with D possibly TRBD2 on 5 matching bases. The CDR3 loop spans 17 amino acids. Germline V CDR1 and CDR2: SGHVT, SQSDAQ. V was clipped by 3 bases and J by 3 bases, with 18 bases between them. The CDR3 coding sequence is TGTGCCAGCAGCTTCAGGACTCTCCATTACCTCTACAATGAGCAGTTCTTC. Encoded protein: CASSFRTLHYLYNEQFF.

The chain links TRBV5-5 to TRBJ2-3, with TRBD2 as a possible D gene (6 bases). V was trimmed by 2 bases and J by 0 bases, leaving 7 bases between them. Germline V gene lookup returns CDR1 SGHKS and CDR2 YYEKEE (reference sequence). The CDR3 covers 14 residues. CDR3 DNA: TGTGCCAGCAGCTTAGCGGGTAGCACAGATACGCAGTATTTT. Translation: CASSLAGSTDTQYF.

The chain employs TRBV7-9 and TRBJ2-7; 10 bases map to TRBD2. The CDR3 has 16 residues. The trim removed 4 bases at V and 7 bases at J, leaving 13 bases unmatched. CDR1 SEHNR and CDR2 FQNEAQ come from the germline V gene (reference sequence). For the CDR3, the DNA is TGTGCCAGCAGCTCTCCGGAGTTCGGACTAGCGGAAGAGCAGTACTTC. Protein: CASSSPEFGLAEEQYF.

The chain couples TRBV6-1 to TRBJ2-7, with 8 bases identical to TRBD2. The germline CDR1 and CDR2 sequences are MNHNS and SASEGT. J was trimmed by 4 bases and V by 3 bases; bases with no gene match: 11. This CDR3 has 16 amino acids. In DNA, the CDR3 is TGTGCCAGCAGTGACCTTCCGGGAGGGCGATCTTACGAGCAGTACTTC. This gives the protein CASSDLPGGRSYEQYF.

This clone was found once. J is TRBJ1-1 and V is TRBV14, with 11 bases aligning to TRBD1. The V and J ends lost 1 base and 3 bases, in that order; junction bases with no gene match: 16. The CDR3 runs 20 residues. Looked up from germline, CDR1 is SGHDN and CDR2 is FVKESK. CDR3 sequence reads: CASSQAFRWTGGSLDTEAFF. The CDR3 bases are TGTGCCAGCAGCCAAGCCTTCCGGTGGACAGGGGGCTCTCTCGACACTGAAGCTTTCTTT.

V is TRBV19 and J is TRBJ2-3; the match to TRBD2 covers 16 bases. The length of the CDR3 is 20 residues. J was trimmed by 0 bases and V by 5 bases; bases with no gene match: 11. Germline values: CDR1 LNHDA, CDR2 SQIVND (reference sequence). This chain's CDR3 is CASSEDGTSGRAGSTDTQYF. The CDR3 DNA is TGTGCCAGTAGTGAGGACGGGACTAGCGGGAGGGCCGGGAGCACAGATACGCAGTATTTT. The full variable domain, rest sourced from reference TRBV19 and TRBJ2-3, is DGGITQSPKYLFRKEGQNVTLSCEQNLNHDAMYWYRQDPGQGLRLIYYSQIVNDFQKGDIAEGYSVSREKKESFPLTVTSAQKNPTAFYLCASSEDGTSGRAGSTDTQYFGPGTRLTVL.